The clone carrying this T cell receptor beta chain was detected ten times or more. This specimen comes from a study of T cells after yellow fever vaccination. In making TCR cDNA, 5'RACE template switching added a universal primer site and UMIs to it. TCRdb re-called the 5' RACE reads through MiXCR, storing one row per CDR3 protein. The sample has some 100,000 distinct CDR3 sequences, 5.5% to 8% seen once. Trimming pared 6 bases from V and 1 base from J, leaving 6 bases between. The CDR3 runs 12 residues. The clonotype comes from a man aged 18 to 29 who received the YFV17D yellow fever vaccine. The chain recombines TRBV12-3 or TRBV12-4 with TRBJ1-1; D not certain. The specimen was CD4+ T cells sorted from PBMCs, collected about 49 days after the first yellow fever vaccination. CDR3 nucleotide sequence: TGTGCCAGCAGCGGACGGAACACTGAAGCTTTCTTT. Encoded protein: CASSGRNTEAFF.